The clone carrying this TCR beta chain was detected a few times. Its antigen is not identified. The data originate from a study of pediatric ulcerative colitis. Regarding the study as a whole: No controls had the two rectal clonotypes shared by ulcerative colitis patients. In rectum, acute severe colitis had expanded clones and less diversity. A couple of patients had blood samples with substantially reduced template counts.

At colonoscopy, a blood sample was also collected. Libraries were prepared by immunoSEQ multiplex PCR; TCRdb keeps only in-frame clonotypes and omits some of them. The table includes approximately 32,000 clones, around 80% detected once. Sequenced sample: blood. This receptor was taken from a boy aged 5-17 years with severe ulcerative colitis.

In nucleotides, the CDR3 is TGTGCCAGCAGTTCAGGAAATCAGCCCCAGCATTTT. Amino acids: CASSSGNQPQHF. The chain employs TRBV27 and TRBJ1-5; no firm D call. Germline CDR1 MNHEY, CDR2 SMNVEV (reference sequence). The CDR3 loop spans 12 amino acids. Trimming removed 4 bases at V and 4 bases at J, with 5 bases between.